This T cell receptor beta chain was documented in a study of T cells after yellow fever vaccination. Overall study findings and caveats: Reappearance after the booster was observed for most primary-vaccination clones (about 96% CD4, roughly 90% CD8).

V shed 3 bases and J 2 bases; nucleotides not matched to a gene: 7. The CDR3 loop spans 15 amino acids. Germline V gives CDR1 SGDLS, CDR2 YYNGEE. Concerning this clonotype itself: Its specificity is not known.

A process of 5'RACE template switching, which added a universal primer site and UMIs, was used to make TCR cDNA. TCRdb re-analysed the 5' RACE reads in MiXCR, keeping a single row per CDR3 protein. This sample carries roughly 300,000 distinct CDR3 sequences, 8.1% of them seen once, and the ten largest clones take approximately 18%. The sample in question was PBMCs, obtained about 49 days after the first yellow fever vaccination. This receptor was identified in a man between 18 and 29 years old who received the YFV17D yellow fever vaccine. This chain links TRBV9 with TRBJ2-7, with 8 bases fitting TRBD2. The CDR3: CASSEGSGLAYEQYF. In nucleotides, the CDR3 is TGTGCCAGCAGCGAAGGATCGGGACTAGCCTACGAGCAGTACTTC.